This T cell receptor (beta chain) is drawn from a study of blood T cell repertoires in COVID-19. For the study at large: From the United States, Italy and Spain came samples of acute and convalescent COVID-19. Nucleic acid was either cDNA or gDNA, and it came from T cells, B-cell-depleted T cells, or PBMCs.

Assay: immunoSEQ multiplex PCR; the TCRdb copy retains only in-frame clones and omits some. The data hold a few hundred thousand clones, with about 87% observed a single time. This clonotype was sampled from a woman aged 40 to 49 with acute COVID-19. The sample was PBMCs or T cells enriched from blood (not recorded which).

CDR3 nucleotide sequence: TGCAGCGTTGAAGACGACTACGGAGCGGGAGACAATGAGCAGTTCTTC. Residues: CSVEDDYGAGDNEQFF. This chain links TRBV29-1 with TRBJ2-1; 8 positions agree with TRBD2. This CDR3 is 16 amino acids long. Trimming removed 0 bases from V and 5 bases from J; junction bases left unmatched: 9. Germline V gives CDR1 SQVTM, CDR2 ANQGSEA.